This T cell receptor (beta chain) comes out of a study of response to subunit inactivated influenza vaccine. Overall study results and limits: Seasonal influenza vaccination, on each occasion, was suggested by the authors to recruit few new T cells.

TCRdb redid the calling of the RT-PCR reads with MiXCR, one entry per CDR3 protein. The sample has around 490,000 distinct CDR3 sequences; roughly 8.2% are singletons. CDR1 is SGHRS, CDR2 YFSETQ, per germline. This CDR3 has 14 residues. V shed 0 bases and J shed 6 bases, with 13 bases lying between them. This clonotype was observed at least ten times. As yet, its antigen is unknown. The source is a man aged 50 to 75 who received an inactivated influenza vaccine. The specimen comprised PBMCs from blood, sampled around 25 months after vaccination. This chain joins TRBV5-1 and TRBJ2-7; no clear D gene. In DNA, the CDR3 is TGCGCCAGCAGCTTGGATGGAAGTCCCACCGAGCAGTACTTC. The encoded protein is CASSLDGSPTEQYF.